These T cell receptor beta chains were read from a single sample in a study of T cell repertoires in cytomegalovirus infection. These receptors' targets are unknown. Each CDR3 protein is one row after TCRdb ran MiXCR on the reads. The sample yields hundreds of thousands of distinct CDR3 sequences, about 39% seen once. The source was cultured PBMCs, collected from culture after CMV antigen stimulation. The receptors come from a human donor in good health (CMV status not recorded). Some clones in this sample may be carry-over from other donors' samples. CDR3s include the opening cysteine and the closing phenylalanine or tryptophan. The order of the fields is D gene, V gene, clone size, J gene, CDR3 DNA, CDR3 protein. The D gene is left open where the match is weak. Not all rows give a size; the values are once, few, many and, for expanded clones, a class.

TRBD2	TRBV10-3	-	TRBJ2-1	TGTGCCATCAGTATGACTAGCGGGAGCGGAGGCTCCTACAATGAGCAGTTCTTC	CAISMTSGSGGSYNEQFF
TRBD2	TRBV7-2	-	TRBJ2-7	TGTGCCAGCAGCTTATGGCGGGGGGGCCTCAACGAGCAGTACTTC	CASSLWRGGLNEQYF
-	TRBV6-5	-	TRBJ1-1	TGTGCCAGCAGTTACGGGGGATGGACTGAAGCTTTCTTT	CASSYGGWTEAFF
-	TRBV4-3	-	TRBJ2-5	TGCGCCAGCGGCCGGGAGATCCAAGAGACCCAGTACTTC	CASGREIQETQYF
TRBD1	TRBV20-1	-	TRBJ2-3	TGCAGTGCGCCCGGGACAGGGGGCACAGATACGCAGTATTTT	CSAPGTGGTDTQYF
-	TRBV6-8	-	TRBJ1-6	TGTGCCAGCAGTTACTCGATATCCTCCGTCAGCTACTCACCCCTCCACTTT	CASSYSISSVSYSPLHF
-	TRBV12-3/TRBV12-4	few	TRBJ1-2	TGTGCCAGCAGTCCCTCTTTAGGAGGCTATAACTATGGCTACACCTTC	CASSPSLGGYNYGYTF
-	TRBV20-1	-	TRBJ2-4	TGCAGTGCTAGAGATGGGGCGGGCTCGGGTTCCAAAAACATTCAGTACTTC	CSARDGAGSGSKNIQYF
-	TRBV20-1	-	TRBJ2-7	TGCAGTGCTAGAGATCAAGGGCGCTCCTACGAGCAGTACTTC	CSARDQGRSYEQYF
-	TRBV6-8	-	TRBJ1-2	TGTGCCAGCAGTTATGCAGGGGACTATGGCTACACCTTC	CASSYAGDYGYTF
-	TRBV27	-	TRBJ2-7	TGTGCCAGCAGTTTAAAAGGGTCGACGTACGAGCAGTACTTC	CASSLKGSTYEQYF
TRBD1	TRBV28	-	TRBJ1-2	TGTGCCAGCAGTTCGCCAGGGGGCTGGGGTGGCTATGGCTACACCTTC	CASSSPGGWGGYGYTF
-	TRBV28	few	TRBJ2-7	TGTGCCAGCAGCACCGGGAGCTGGGGGCAGTACTTC	CASSTGSWGQYF
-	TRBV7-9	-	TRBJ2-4	TGTGCCAGCAGCCGGGGCACAGAAAACATTCAGTACTTC	CASSRGTENIQYF